These 24 T cell receptor beta chains originate from one sample sequenced in a study of blood T cell repertoires in COVID-19. The data were produced by immunoSEQ multiplex PCR, yet TCRdb's version contains in-frame clones alone and is incomplete. The sample carries about 120,000 clones, over 65% recorded once. Sequenced material: peripheral blood. The receptors were gathered from a woman between 70 and 85 years old with acute or convalescent COVID-19.

The V gene is TRBV5-4, the J gene TRBJ1-2; 9 nucleotides match TRBD1. From germline, CDR1 is SGHNT and CDR2 YYREEE (reference sequence). This CDR3 contains 18 residues. The V and J ends lost 4 bases and 2 bases, in that order; junction bases with no gene match: 15. The CDR3 sequence is CASSLGLLGGTGNYGYTF. In DNA, the CDR3 is TGTGCCAGCAGCCTGGGCCTTTTAGGGGGGACAGGGAACTATGGCTACACCTTC.

The chain has TRBV5-4 and TRBJ1-1; no clear D gene. V was shortened by 0 bases and J by 11 bases, with 11 bases between the two germline ends. Germline assignment: CDR1 SGHNT and CDR2 YYREEE (reference sequence). CDR3 length equals 12 residues. The CDR3 loop is CASSLDLVTAFF. CDR3 nucleotide sequence: TGTGCCAGCAGCTTGGATCTGGTAACTGCTTTCTTT. The whole variable domain, remainder taken from reference TRBV5-4 and TRBJ1-1, is ETGVTQSPTHLIKTRGQQVTLRCSSQSGHNTVSWYQQALGQGPQFIFQYYREEENGRGNFPPRFSGLQFPNYSSELNVNALELDDSALYLCASSLDLVTAFFGQGTRLTVV.

The chain carries TRBV5-1 and TRBJ1-1, with 8 bases lining up with TRBD1. This CDR3 comprises 16 residues. V lost 4 bases, J lost 0 bases, and 8 bases stayed unmatched. Germline lookup yields CDR1 SGHRS and CDR2 YFSETQ. The CDR3 DNA sequence: TGCGCCAGCAGCCTCCTAGGACAGGGCATGAACACTGAAGCTTTCTTT. This translates into CASSLLGQGMNTEAFF.

The V and J genes are TRBV3-1 (or the pseudogene TRBV3-2) and TRBJ2-6; D is unclear. Trimming left V 1 base short and J 0 bases short, with 10 bases between. Per the germline V gene, CDR1 is LGHDT and CDR2 is YNNKEL (reference sequence). The CDR3 length is 17 residues. The DNA of the CDR3 is TGTGCCAGCAGCCAAGGAACAGCTTACTCTGGGGCCAACGTCCTGACTTTC. It yields the protein CASSQGTAYSGANVLTF.

V is TRBV25-1 and J is TRBJ1-3; D is perhaps TRBD1 (6 bases). The CDR3 loop spans 17 amino acids. V was cut by 4 bases and J by 3 bases, with 19 bases left in between. CDR1 and CDR2 from the germline V gene are MGHDK and SYGVNS. The CDR3 is CASSGFSGTTDGNTIYF. The CDR3 DNA sequence: TGTGCCAGCAGTGGCTTTTCCGGGACAACCGATGGAAACACCATATATTTT.

This chain joins TRBV10-2 and TRBJ2-7; the D gene is possibly TRBD1 (6 bases). Trimming removed 4 bases at V and 1 base at J, with 11 bases between. The CDR3 covers 14 residues. Germline-derived CDR1 and CDR2 are WSHSY and SAAADI. CDR3: CASSGGRSSYEQYV. CDR3 nucleotides: TGCGCCAGCAGTGGGGGGCGTTCGTCCTACGAGCAGTACGTC.

The chain couples TRBV11-3 to TRBJ1-2, with a weak D call TRBD1 (5 bases). The CDR3 runs 17 residues. In germline, CDR1 is SGHNT, CDR2 YENEEA. Trimming left V 0 bases short and J 4 bases short, with 18 bases between. CDR3 in DNA: TGTGCCAGCAGCTTAGATTGGGGGGAGGGCATGATCTATGGCTACACCTTC. This codes for CASSLDWGEGMIYGYTF.

This clone was found once. The rearrangement joins TRBV7-2 to TRBJ2-3; a possible D gene is TRBD2 (6 bases). The V gene's germline CDR1 is SGHTA and CDR2 FQGNSA. CDR3 length: 15 residues. V lost 1 base and J lost 5, with 13 bases in between. CDR3 sequence (DNA): TGTGCCAGCAGCTTAGTGGGGGGAGTAGGAGATACGCAGTATTTT. Translated: CASSLVGGVGDTQYF.

The chain links TRBV5-1 to TRBJ1-2; D uncertain. Trimming took off 3 bases at V and 4 bases at J, with 13 bases between the two ends. Germline V gene data show CDR1 as SGHRS and CDR2 as YFSETQ. The CDR3 loop spans 14 amino acids. This chain's CDR3 is CASSSMAGPYGYTF. For the CDR3, the DNA is TGCGCCAGCAGCTCCATGGCAGGCCCCTATGGCTACACCTTC.

The genes are TRBV7-2 and TRBJ1-4; maybe TRBD1 (5 bases). The CDR3 extends over 13 amino acids. Trimming took off 2 bases at V and 8 bases at J, with 9 bases between the two ends. The germline V gene has CDR1 SGHTA and CDR2 FQGNSA. The CDR3 here is CASSLSGDEKLFF. The CDR3 region has the DNA TGTGCCAGCAGCTTATCGGGGGACGAAAAACTGTTTTTT.

The chain combines TRBV27 with TRBJ2-3, with TRBD2 matching 11 bases. Trimming took 2 bases from V and 3 from J; bases not matched to a gene: 7. CDR1 is MNHEY, CDR2 SMNVEV, per germline (reference sequence). The CDR3 sequence is 17 residues long. The CDR3 DNA reads as TGTGCCAGCAGTTTAGGGCTAGCGGGGGGTCTGACAGATACGCAGTATTTT. Residues: CASSLGLAGGLTDTQYF.

The V and J genes are TRBV27 and TRBJ1-1, with 7 positions matching TRBD1. Trimming at V came to 4 bases and at J to 8 bases, leaving 4 bases not matched to a gene. CDR1 is MNHEY and CDR2 is SMNVEV in the germline V gene (reference sequence). This CDR3 comprises 12 residues. The DNA of the CDR3 is TGTGCCAGCAGTTCCACGACAGGGGAAGCTTTCTTT. Its translation: CASSSTTGEAFF.

The chain carries TRBV12-3 or TRBV12-4 and TRBJ2-7; no clear D gene. This CDR3 contains 13 residues. V was cut by 2 bases and J by 5 bases, with 10 bases left in between. The CDR3 loop is CASSLSRFNEQYF. CDR3 nucleotide sequence: TGTGCCAGCAGTTTAAGCAGGTTCAACGAGCAGTACTTC.

This chain joins TRBV6-5 and TRBJ2-1, with 7 bases lining up with TRBD1. CDR3 length: 14 amino acids. Trimming removed 2 bases from V and 7 bases from J; junction bases left unmatched: 5. CDR1 and CDR2 (germline): MNHEY, SVGAGI. CDR3 sequence: CASSYKGAENEQFF. CDR3 DNA: TGTGCCAGCAGTTACAAGGGGGCGGAAAATGAGCAGTTCTTC.

The rearrangement joins TRBV7-2 to TRBJ1-3; D is undetermined. From germline, CDR1 is SGHTA and CDR2 FQGNSA. The CDR3 is made up of 14 amino acids. Trimming took off 5 bases at V and 0 bases at J, with 8 bases between the two ends. The CDR3 nucleotides read TGTGCCAGCAGCCCCCAGTCCTCTGGAAACACCATATATTTT. Amino acid sequence: CASSPQSSGNTIYF.

The gene calls are TRBV4-1 and TRBJ2-7; possible D gene TRBD1, 6 bases. The CDR3 length is 15 residues. CDR1 MGHRA and CDR2 YSYEKL come from the germline V gene. V lost 0 bases to trimming and J lost 4 bases, with 13 bases between them. DNA of the CDR3: TGCGCCAGCAGCCAAGAACTCGCAGGGGTATACGAGCAGTACGTC. Amino acids: CASSQELAGVYEQYV.

The rearrangement uses TRBV7-2 and TRBJ1-4; D gene uncertain. The CDR3 runs to 12 residues. Germline V gene data show CDR1 as SGHTA and CDR2 as FQGNSA. Trimming cost V 0 bases and J 7 bases, with 3 bases left between them. The CDR3 region is CASSLALEKLFF. The CDR3 bases are TGTGCCAGCAGCTTAGCTCTTGAAAAACTGTTTTTT.

V is TRBV11-2 and J is TRBJ2-2; tentatively, D is TRBD1 (6 bases). The CDR3 loop spans 14 amino acids. V was shortened by 4 bases and J by 2 bases, with 8 bases between the two germline ends. Germline lookup yields CDR1 SGHAT and CDR2 FQNNGV. CDR3 DNA sequence: TGTGCCAGCAGCTGGGGGCCTAACACCGGGGAGCTGTTTTTT. It encodes CASSWGPNTGELFF.

This chain connects TRBV14 to TRBJ1-2; D perhaps matches TRBD1 (6 bases). CDR3 length: 13 amino acids. The germline V and J ends were trimmed by 4 bases and 4 bases, with 10 bases remaining between them. CDR1 SGHDN and CDR2 FVKESK come from the germline V gene. The CDR3 spells CASSRDNGYGYTF. CDR3 DNA: TGTGCCAGCAGCCGGGACAACGGCTATGGCTACACCTTC.

The chain uses TRBV11-2 and TRBJ2-3, with 9 bases identical to TRBD1. Germline V gene sequence: CDR1 SGHAT, CDR2 FQNNGV. The V gene end was trimmed by 3 bases and the J gene end by 7 bases; junction bases not matched to a gene: 8. The CDR3 runs 15 residues. The CDR3 region is CASSFLTGGANTQYF. As DNA, the CDR3 is TGTGCCAGCAGCTTCTTAACAGGGGGCGCGAATACGCAGTATTTT.

The rearrangement links TRBV6-5 to TRBJ1-1; D is perhaps TRBD1 (6 bases). V lost 3 bases and J lost 6, with 14 bases in between. In germline, CDR1 is MNHEY, CDR2 SVGAGI. This CDR3 has 14 residues. The CDR3 here is CASSYSGGGAEAFF. CDR3 sequence (DNA): TGTGCCAGCAGTTATTCTGGAGGGGGGGCTGAAGCTTTCTTT.

Only a few counts were recorded for this clone. The chain uses TRBV2 and TRBJ2-1; 9 positions agree with TRBD2. The germline gives CDR1 SNHLY, CDR2 FYNNEI. The CDR3 has 14 residues. The V segment lost 7 bases and the J segment 4 bases; nucleotides outside the gene matches: 5. The CDR3 DNA follows: TGTGCCAGCATGGGCAGCGGGGGGTACAATGAGCAGTTCTTC. Amino acid sequence: CASMGSGGYNEQFF. The variable domain in full, with the rest retrieved from reference TRBV2 and TRBJ2-1, is EPEVTQTPSHQVTQMGQEVILRCVPISNHLYFYWYRQILGQKVEFLVSFYNNEISEKSEIFDDQFSVERPDGSNFTLKIRSTKLEDSAMYFCASMGSGGYNEQFFGPGTRLTVL.

In this sample, this clone turned up a few times. The chain has TRBV4-2 and TRBJ2-1, with a tentative D call TRBD1 (5 bases). Per the germline V gene, CDR1 is LGHNA and CDR2 is YNFKEQ. There are 14 residues in the CDR3. Trimming removed 0 bases at V and 11 bases at J, with 14 bases between. CDR3 nucleotide sequence: TGTGCCAGCAGCCAAGATCTGGGGCCCAGGAAGCAGTTCTTC. This translates into CASSQDLGPRKQFF.

The chain couples TRBV6-2 or TRBV6-3 to TRBJ2-2, with D perhaps TRBD2 (5 bases). CDR1 and CDR2 from the germline V gene are MNHEY and SVGEGT. This CDR3 contains 14 residues. V dropped 5 bases and J dropped 6 bases, with 13 bases sitting between them. For the CDR3, the DNA is TGTGCCAGCAGTCGGATTGGGAGTTCCGGGGAGCTGTTTTTT. Protein sequence: CASSRIGSSGELFF.